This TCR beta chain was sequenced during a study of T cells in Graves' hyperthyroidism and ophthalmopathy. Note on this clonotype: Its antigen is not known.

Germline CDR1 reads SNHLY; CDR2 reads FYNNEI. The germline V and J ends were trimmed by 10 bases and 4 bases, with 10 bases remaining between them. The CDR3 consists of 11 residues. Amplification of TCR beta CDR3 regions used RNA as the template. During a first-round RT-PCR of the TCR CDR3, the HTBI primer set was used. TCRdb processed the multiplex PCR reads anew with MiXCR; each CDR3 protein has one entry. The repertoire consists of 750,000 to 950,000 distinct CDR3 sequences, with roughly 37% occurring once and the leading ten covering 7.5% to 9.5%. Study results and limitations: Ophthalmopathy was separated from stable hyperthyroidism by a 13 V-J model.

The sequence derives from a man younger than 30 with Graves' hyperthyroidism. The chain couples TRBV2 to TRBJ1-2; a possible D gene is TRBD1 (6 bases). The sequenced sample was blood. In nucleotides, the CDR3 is TGTGCCATCCAGGGGATCTATGGCTACACCTTC. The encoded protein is CAIQGIYGYTF.